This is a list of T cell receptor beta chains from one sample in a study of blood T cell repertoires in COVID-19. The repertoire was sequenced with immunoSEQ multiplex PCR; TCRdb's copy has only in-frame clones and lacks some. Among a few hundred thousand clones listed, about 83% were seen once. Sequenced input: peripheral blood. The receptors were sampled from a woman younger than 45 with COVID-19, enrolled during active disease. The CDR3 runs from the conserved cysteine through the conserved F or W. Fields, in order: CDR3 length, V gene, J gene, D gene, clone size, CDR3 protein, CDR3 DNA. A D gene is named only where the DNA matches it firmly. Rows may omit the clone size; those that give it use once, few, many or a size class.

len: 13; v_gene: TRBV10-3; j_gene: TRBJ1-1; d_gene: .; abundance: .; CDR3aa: CAIRVQPNTEAFF; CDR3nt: TGTGCCATCAGGGTACAGCCAAACACTGAAGCTTTCTTT
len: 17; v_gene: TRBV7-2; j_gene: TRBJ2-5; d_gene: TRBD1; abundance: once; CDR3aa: CASSLVGQGAPRETQYF; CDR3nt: TGTGCCAGCAGCTTAGTTGGGCAGGGGGCGCCCCGAGAGACCCAGTACTTC
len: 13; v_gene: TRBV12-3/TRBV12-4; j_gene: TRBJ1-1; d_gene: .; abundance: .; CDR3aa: CASSPQMDTEAFF; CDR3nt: TGTGCCAGCAGCCCCCAGATGGACACTGAAGCTTTCTTT
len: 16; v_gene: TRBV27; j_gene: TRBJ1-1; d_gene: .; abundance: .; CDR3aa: CASSSSRGFRQTEAFF; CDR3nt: TGTGCCAGCAGTTCCTCCCGGGGGTTTAGGCAAACTGAAGCTTTCTTT
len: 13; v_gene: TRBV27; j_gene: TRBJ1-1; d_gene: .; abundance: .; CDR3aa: CASSPRLNTEAFF; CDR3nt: TGTGCCAGCAGTCCCCGTTTAAACACTGAAGCTTTCTTT
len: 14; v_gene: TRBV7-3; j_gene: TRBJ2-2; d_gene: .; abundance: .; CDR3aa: CASSPGGATGELFF; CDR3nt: TGTGCCAGCAGTCCTGGCGGGGCCACCGGGGAGCTGTTTTTT
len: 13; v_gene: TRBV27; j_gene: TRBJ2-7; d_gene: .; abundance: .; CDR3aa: CASSPRGDYEQYF; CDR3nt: TGTGCCAGCAGTCCCAGGGGTGACTACGAGCAGTACTTC
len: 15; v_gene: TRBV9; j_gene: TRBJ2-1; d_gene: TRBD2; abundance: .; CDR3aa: CASSAQRTSPNEQFF; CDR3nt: TGTGCCAGCAGCGCCCAACGGACTAGCCCGAATGAGCAGTTCTTC
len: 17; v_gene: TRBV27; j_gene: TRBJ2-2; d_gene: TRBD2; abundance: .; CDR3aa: CASSLVFGGANTGELFF; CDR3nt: TGTGCCAGCAGTTTAGTATTCGGGGGGGCGAACACCGGGGAGCTGTTTTTT
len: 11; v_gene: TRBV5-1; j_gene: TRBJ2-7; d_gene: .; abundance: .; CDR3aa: CASRDNYEQYF; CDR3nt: TGCGCCAGTCGGGACAACTACGAGCAGTACTTC
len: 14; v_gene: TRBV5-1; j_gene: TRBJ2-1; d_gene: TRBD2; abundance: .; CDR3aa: CASSQGLGSFEQFF; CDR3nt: TGCGCCAGCAGCCAAGGACTAGGGAGTTTTGAGCAGTTCTTC
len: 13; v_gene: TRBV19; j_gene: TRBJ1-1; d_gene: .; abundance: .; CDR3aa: CASTSELNTEAFF; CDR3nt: TGTGCCAGTACCTCAGAACTGAACACTGAAGCTTTCTTT